This TCR beta chain was recorded in a study of blood T cell repertoires in COVID-19. For the study at large: Sites in the United States, Italy and Spain provided acute and convalescent COVID-19 samples. PBMCs, B-cell-depleted T cells, or T cells were the source of the cDNA or gDNA that made up the material.

Participants reported their clinical history, and cohort assignment relied on those reports. As originally analysed: Researchers report that nucleated cell counts were estimated from reference gene primer amplification. Clones were read by immunoSEQ multiplex PCR, and TCRdb kept only the in-frame ones, dropping some. The DNA was the basis for D and trimming; V, J and clone size are from that table. The sample has 250,000 to 350,000 clones; around 90% are singletons. The CDR3 is 16 amino acids. V lost 3 bases to trimming and J lost 2 bases; unmatched junction nucleotides: 5. Germline CDR1 SGHTA, CDR2 FQGTGA.

The chain couples TRBV7-3 to TRBJ2-2, with 8 positions matching TRBD2. This clonotype originated in a woman between 18 and 29 years old with acute COVID-19. The material sequenced was PBMCs or T cells enriched from blood (not recorded which). DNA for the CDR3: TGTGCCAGCAGCTTTCAAGGGACTAGTAACACCGGGGAGCTGTTTTTT. Its translation: CASSFQGTSNTGELFF.